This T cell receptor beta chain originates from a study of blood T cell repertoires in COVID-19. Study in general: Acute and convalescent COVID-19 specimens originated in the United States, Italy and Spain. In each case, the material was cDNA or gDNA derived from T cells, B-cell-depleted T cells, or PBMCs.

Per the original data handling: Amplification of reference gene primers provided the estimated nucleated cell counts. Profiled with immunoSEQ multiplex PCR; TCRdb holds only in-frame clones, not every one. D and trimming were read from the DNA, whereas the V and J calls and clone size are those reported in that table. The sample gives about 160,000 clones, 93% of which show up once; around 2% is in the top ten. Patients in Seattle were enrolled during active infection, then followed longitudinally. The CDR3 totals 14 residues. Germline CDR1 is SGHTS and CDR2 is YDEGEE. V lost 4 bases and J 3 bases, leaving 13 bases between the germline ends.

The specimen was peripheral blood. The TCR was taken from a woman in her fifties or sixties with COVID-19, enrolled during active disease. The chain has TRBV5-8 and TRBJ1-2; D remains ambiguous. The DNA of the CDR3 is TGTGCCAGCAGCGTTCCGGAGGCGTACTATGGCTACACCTTC. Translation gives CASSVPEAYYGYTF.